These 19 T cell receptor beta chains originate from one sample sequenced in a study of shared clonotypes between healthy human individuals. TCRdb's copy holds only in-frame clones and misses some; the assay was immunoSEQ multiplex PCR. The sample contains roughly 1,100,000 clones, about three quarters of which appear only once. Sequencing was carried out using memory CD4+ T cells sorted from blood. Subset in this sample: CD45RA-negative fraction. These receptors came from a man between 18 and 35 years old in good health.

The CDR3 protein is CASSVAGVRGVVETQYF. CDR3 coding DNA: TGTGCCAGCAGCGTAGCTGGGGTTAGGGGTGTAGTGGAGACCCAGTACTTC. The rearrangement uses TRBV9 and TRBJ2-5; D is possibly TRBD1 (5 bases). The CDR3 runs to 17 residues. V was clipped by 0 bases and J by 5 bases, with 20 bases between them. Per the germline V gene, CDR1 is SGDLS and CDR2 is YYNGEE.

The chain is built from TRBV2 and TRBJ2-5; D possibly uses TRBD1 or TRBD2 (5 bases each). Near its end, the DNA agrees better with TRBJ2-7, so the J call may be wrong. The CDR3 has 13 amino acids. Germline V gene data show CDR1 as SNHLY and CDR2 as FYNNEI. The chain's CDR3 is CASTIGTVYEQYF. CDR3 nucleotides: TGTGCCAGCACTATCGGGACGGTCTACGAGCAGTACTTC.

This clone was seen only a few times. This rearrangement joins TRBV7-9 to TRBJ1-5, with TRBD1 matching 10 bases. This CDR3 comprises 15 residues. The germline gives CDR1 SEHNR, CDR2 FQNEAQ (reference sequence). Losses at the gene ends were 7 bases for V and 3 bases for J; bases not matched to a gene: 6. The CDR3 loop reads CASTEGQGTNQPQHF. In DNA, the CDR3 is TGTGCCAGCACCGAGGGACAGGGGACCAATCAGCCCCAGCATTTT.

V usage is TRBV7-8 and J usage is TRBJ1-4; D not certain. CDR1 SGHVS and CDR2 FQNEAQ come from the germline V gene. V lost 1 base, J lost 8 bases, and 8 bases lay in between. The CDR3 covers 13 residues. CDR3 sequence: CASSLGPLEKLFF. The CDR3 bases are TGTGCCAGCAGCTTAGGACCCCTAGAAAAACTGTTTTTT. The whole variable domain, remainder taken from reference TRBV7-8 and TRBJ1-4, is GAGVSQSPRYKVAKRGQDVALRCDPISGHVSLFWYQQALGQGPEFLTYFQNEAQLDKSGLPSDRFFAERPEGSVSTLKIQRTQQEDSAVYLCASSLGPLEKLFFGSGTQLSVL.

Note on this clone: This same CDR3 is encoded by further DNA sequences in the sample. The genes are TRBV27 and TRBJ1-1; 11 bases are shared with TRBD1. V trimming: 6 bases; J trimming: 1 base; junction bases outside the gene matches: 4. Germline lookup yields CDR1 MNHEY and CDR2 SMNVEV (reference sequence). There are 15 residues in the CDR3. The CDR3, as DNA: TGTGCCAGCAGCCCCGGGACAGGGGGGAACACTGAAGCTTTCTTT. Translated, it gives CASSPGTGGNTEAFF.

The chain employs TRBV6-5 and TRBJ2-2, with 7 bases aligning to TRBD1. Germline V CDR1 and CDR2: MNHEY, SVGAGI. V gave up 1 base and J gave up 1 base; unmatched junction bases: 3. The CDR3 is 16 amino acids. For the CDR3, the DNA is TGTGCCAGCAGTTACTTCTGGACAGGGAACACCGGGGAGCTGTTTTTT. Protein: CASSYFWTGNTGELFF.

This rearrangement joins TRBV7-2 to TRBJ2-7, with D perhaps being TRBD1 or TRBD2 (5 bases each). From germline, CDR1 is SGHTA and CDR2 FQGNSA. V was cut by 2 bases and J by 1 base, with 12 bases left in between. This CDR3 region has 15 residues. The DNA for the CDR3 is TGTGCCAGCAGCTTAATGTTTGGGGGTTCCTACGAGCAGTACTTC. It is translated as CASSLMFGGSYEQYF. Supplemented by reference TRBV7-2 and TRBJ2-7, the full variable domain reads GAGVSQSPSNKVTEKGKDVELRCDPISGHTALYWYRQSLGQGLEFLIYFQGNSAPDKSGLPSDRFSAERTGGSVSTLTIQRTQQEDSAVYLCASSLMFGGSYEQYFGPGTRLTVT.

The chain recombines TRBV11-2 with TRBJ1-4; possibly TRBD1 for D (5 bases). The CDR3 totals 14 residues. Between the trimmed V and J ends, which lost 4 bases and 0 bases, there was a span of 6 bases. CDR1 is SGHAT and CDR2 is FQNNGV in the germline V gene. The DNA for the CDR3 is TGTGCCAGCAGCTCGACAGCAACTAATGAAAAACTGTTTTTT. Its protein is CASSSTATNEKLFF.

The genes are TRBV21-1 and TRBJ1-2; no check of the table's D call, TRBD1, against the DNA was made. TRBV21-1 counts as a pseudogene. The CDR3 extends over 17 amino acids. The CDR3 is CASSPTRLPGVNYGYTF. The CDR3 DNA is TGTGCCAGCAGCCCGACGCGGCTTCCAGGGGTAAACTATGGCTACACCTTC.

V usage is TRBV27 and J usage is TRBJ1-2; D might be TRBD1 (5 bases). The length of the CDR3 is 15 residues. Trimming took 7 bases from V and 5 from J, leaving 20 bases between them. The V gene's germline CDR1 is MNHEY and CDR2 SMNVEV (reference sequence). The CDR3 loop is CASTATGAQLYGYTF. The CDR3 DNA follows: TGTGCCAGCACCGCCACAGGAGCCCAACTGTATGGCTACACCTTC.

The CDR3 loop is CASSPVGGEGTQYF. The CDR3 DNA reads as TGTGCCAGCAGCCCCGTTGGGGGGGAGGGGACCCAGTACTTC. The chain couples TRBV9 to TRBJ2-5; 7 bases match TRBD2. This CDR3 region has 14 residues. Germline CDR1 and CDR2: SGDLS and YYNGEE. Unmatched junction bases numbered 10, after V lost 4 bases and J lost 7 bases.

The rearrangement links TRBV5-1 to TRBJ2-5, with 14 bases aligning to TRBD2. The V segment lost 4 bases and the J segment 1 base; nucleotides outside the gene matches: 12. Germline lookup yields CDR1 SGHRS and CDR2 YFSETQ. This CDR3 has 19 amino acids. CDR3 DNA sequence: TGCGCCAGCAGCAGAAAAGGGACTAGCGGGAGTGTGTTCCAAGAGACCCAGTACTTC. This codes for CASSRKGTSGSVFQETQYF.

As concerns this clone: This sample also contains other DNA sequences that code for the same CDR3. The rearrangement links TRBV18 to TRBJ1-5; possible D gene TRBD1, 5 bases. This CDR3 is 15 amino acids long. V dropped 3 bases and J dropped 2 bases, with 11 bases sitting between them. The germline V gene has CDR1 KGHSH and CDR2 LQKENI. The CDR3 here is CASSPDRGGNQPQHF. DNA of the CDR3: TGTGCCAGCTCACCGGATCGGGGGGGCAATCAGCCCCAGCATTTT.

The chain links TRBV10-3 to TRBJ1-3, with D hard to call. This CDR3 spans 17 amino acids. Germline V gives CDR1 ENHRY, CDR2 SYGVKD. V dropped 0 bases and J dropped 0 bases, with 12 bases sitting between them. The CDR3 DNA sequence: TGTGCCATCAGTGAGTCGTGGCTCCCGAGCTCTGGAAACACCATATATTTT. Amino acid sequence: CAISESWLPSSGNTIYF.

The chain has TRBV5-6 and TRBJ1-1, with TRBD1 matching 10 bases. This CDR3 has 16 amino acids. Trimming cost V 2 bases and J 1 base; bases outside gene matches: 5. CDR1 SGHDT and CDR2 YYEEEE come from the germline V gene. CDR3 DNA sequence: TGTGCCAGCAGCTTCGACAGGGGGCGCGGGAACACTGAAGCTTTCTTT. Its protein product is CASSFDRGRGNTEAFF.

This chain links TRBV9 with TRBJ2-7; D may be TRBD1 (6 bases). Germline CDR1 reads SGDLS; CDR2 reads YYNGEE. The V gene lost 1 base and the J gene lost 6 bases, with 14 bases spanning the gap. This CDR3 is built from 14 residues. CDR3 sequence reads: CASSVRTAGSEQYF. The CDR3 DNA is TGTGCCAGCAGCGTAAGGACAGCTGGCTCCGAGCAGTACTTC. Full variable domain (rest looked up from reference TRBV9 and TRBJ2-7): DSGVTQTPKHLITATGQRVTLRCSPRSGDLSVYWYQQSLDQGLQFLIQYYNGEERAKGNILERFSAQQFPDLHSELNLSSLELGDSALYFCASSVRTAGSEQYFGPGTRLTVT.

This rearrangement joins TRBV11-1 to TRBJ2-1; D perhaps matches TRBD1 (6 bases). CDR3 length equals 16 residues. Germline values: CDR1 SGHAT, CDR2 FQDESV (reference sequence). Trimming took 0 bases from V and 8 from J, leaving 17 bases between them. The chain's CDR3 is CASSLALTGSPHEQFF. CDR3 coding DNA: TGTGCCAGCAGCTTAGCGTTGACAGGATCTCCCCATGAGCAGTTCTTC.

The chain recombines TRBV6-6 with TRBJ2-7, with no clear D. The CDR3 totals 14 residues. Trimming removed 5 bases from V and 2 bases from J, with 13 bases in between. Germline V gene sequence: CDR1 MNHNY, CDR2 SVGAGI (reference sequence). The DNA for the CDR3 is TGTGCCAGCAGTCATACTATCGGAGCCTACGAGCAGTACTTC. This gives the protein CASSHTIGAYEQYF.

This clone was detected only once. The chain links TRBV6-5 to TRBJ2-2; maybe TRBD1 (6 bases). The CDR3 totals 15 residues. The V end lost 0 bases, the J end lost 5 bases, and 10 bases lay between the germline ends. In germline, CDR1 is MNHEY, CDR2 SVGAGI. The CDR3: CASSYSWGTTGELFF. In DNA, the CDR3 is TGTGCCAGCAGTTACTCCTGGGGGACAACCGGGGAGCTGTTTTTT.